This TCR beta chain derives from a study of T cells in Graves' hyperthyroidism and ophthalmopathy. Findings and limits, study-wide: Most thyroid clonotypes that were expanded above 0.001 also turned up in blood.

It was RNA transcripts that yielded the amplified TCR beta CDR3 regions. RT-PCR in the first round (using the HTBI primer set) targeted the TCR CDR3. TCRdb itself ran the multiplex PCR reads through MiXCR, one entry per CDR3 protein. The sample carries hundreds of thousands of distinct CDR3 sequences, about 38% recorded once. Patients aged 18 to 65 had newly diagnosed hyperthyroidism that had lasted under 2 months. Patients were excluded for uncontrolled infection, other autoimmune disease, pregnancy or lactation. J lost 6 bases, V lost 3 bases, and 5 bases had no gene match. The CDR3 is 14 residues long. Germline loops: CDR1 MNHEY, CDR2 SVGAGI. Points on this clonotype: The antigen is unknown.

The TCR sequence derives from a man younger than 35 with Graves' hyperthyroidism. Sequenced: blood. J is TRBJ2-5 and V is TRBV6-5; TRBD1 agrees at 9 bases. The CDR3 DNA reads TGTGCCAGCAGTTATGGGACAGGGCTGCAGACCCAGTACTTC. This translates into CASSYGTGLQTQYF.